The T cell receptor (beta chain) described here comes from a study of blood T cell repertoires in COVID-19. Original methodology: Amplification of reference gene primers was used by the study to estimate nucleated cell counts. Clones were sequenced by immunoSEQ multiplex PCR, and TCRdb holds only the in-frame ones, with some missing. V and J calls and clone size are those listed in that table; D and trimming were worked out from the DNA. Seen here are about 56,000 clones, 80% to 90% observed once, and the top ten hold less than 50%. Enrolled during active infection, Seattle patients were then followed longitudinally. The receptor was derived from a woman between 55 and 75 years old with COVID-19, enrolled during active disease. Specimen: peripheral blood.

For the CDR3, the DNA is TGTGCCAGCAGTTCCCCGGGACAGGCTTCACCCCTCCACTTT. This sequence encodes CASSSPGQASPLHF. This rearrangement joins TRBV27 to TRBJ1-6; 8 nucleotides line up with TRBD1. In germline, CDR1 is MNHEY, CDR2 SMNVEV (reference sequence). V shed 4 bases, J shed 9 bases, and the junction held 5 bases outside the gene matches. The CDR3 has 14 residues.